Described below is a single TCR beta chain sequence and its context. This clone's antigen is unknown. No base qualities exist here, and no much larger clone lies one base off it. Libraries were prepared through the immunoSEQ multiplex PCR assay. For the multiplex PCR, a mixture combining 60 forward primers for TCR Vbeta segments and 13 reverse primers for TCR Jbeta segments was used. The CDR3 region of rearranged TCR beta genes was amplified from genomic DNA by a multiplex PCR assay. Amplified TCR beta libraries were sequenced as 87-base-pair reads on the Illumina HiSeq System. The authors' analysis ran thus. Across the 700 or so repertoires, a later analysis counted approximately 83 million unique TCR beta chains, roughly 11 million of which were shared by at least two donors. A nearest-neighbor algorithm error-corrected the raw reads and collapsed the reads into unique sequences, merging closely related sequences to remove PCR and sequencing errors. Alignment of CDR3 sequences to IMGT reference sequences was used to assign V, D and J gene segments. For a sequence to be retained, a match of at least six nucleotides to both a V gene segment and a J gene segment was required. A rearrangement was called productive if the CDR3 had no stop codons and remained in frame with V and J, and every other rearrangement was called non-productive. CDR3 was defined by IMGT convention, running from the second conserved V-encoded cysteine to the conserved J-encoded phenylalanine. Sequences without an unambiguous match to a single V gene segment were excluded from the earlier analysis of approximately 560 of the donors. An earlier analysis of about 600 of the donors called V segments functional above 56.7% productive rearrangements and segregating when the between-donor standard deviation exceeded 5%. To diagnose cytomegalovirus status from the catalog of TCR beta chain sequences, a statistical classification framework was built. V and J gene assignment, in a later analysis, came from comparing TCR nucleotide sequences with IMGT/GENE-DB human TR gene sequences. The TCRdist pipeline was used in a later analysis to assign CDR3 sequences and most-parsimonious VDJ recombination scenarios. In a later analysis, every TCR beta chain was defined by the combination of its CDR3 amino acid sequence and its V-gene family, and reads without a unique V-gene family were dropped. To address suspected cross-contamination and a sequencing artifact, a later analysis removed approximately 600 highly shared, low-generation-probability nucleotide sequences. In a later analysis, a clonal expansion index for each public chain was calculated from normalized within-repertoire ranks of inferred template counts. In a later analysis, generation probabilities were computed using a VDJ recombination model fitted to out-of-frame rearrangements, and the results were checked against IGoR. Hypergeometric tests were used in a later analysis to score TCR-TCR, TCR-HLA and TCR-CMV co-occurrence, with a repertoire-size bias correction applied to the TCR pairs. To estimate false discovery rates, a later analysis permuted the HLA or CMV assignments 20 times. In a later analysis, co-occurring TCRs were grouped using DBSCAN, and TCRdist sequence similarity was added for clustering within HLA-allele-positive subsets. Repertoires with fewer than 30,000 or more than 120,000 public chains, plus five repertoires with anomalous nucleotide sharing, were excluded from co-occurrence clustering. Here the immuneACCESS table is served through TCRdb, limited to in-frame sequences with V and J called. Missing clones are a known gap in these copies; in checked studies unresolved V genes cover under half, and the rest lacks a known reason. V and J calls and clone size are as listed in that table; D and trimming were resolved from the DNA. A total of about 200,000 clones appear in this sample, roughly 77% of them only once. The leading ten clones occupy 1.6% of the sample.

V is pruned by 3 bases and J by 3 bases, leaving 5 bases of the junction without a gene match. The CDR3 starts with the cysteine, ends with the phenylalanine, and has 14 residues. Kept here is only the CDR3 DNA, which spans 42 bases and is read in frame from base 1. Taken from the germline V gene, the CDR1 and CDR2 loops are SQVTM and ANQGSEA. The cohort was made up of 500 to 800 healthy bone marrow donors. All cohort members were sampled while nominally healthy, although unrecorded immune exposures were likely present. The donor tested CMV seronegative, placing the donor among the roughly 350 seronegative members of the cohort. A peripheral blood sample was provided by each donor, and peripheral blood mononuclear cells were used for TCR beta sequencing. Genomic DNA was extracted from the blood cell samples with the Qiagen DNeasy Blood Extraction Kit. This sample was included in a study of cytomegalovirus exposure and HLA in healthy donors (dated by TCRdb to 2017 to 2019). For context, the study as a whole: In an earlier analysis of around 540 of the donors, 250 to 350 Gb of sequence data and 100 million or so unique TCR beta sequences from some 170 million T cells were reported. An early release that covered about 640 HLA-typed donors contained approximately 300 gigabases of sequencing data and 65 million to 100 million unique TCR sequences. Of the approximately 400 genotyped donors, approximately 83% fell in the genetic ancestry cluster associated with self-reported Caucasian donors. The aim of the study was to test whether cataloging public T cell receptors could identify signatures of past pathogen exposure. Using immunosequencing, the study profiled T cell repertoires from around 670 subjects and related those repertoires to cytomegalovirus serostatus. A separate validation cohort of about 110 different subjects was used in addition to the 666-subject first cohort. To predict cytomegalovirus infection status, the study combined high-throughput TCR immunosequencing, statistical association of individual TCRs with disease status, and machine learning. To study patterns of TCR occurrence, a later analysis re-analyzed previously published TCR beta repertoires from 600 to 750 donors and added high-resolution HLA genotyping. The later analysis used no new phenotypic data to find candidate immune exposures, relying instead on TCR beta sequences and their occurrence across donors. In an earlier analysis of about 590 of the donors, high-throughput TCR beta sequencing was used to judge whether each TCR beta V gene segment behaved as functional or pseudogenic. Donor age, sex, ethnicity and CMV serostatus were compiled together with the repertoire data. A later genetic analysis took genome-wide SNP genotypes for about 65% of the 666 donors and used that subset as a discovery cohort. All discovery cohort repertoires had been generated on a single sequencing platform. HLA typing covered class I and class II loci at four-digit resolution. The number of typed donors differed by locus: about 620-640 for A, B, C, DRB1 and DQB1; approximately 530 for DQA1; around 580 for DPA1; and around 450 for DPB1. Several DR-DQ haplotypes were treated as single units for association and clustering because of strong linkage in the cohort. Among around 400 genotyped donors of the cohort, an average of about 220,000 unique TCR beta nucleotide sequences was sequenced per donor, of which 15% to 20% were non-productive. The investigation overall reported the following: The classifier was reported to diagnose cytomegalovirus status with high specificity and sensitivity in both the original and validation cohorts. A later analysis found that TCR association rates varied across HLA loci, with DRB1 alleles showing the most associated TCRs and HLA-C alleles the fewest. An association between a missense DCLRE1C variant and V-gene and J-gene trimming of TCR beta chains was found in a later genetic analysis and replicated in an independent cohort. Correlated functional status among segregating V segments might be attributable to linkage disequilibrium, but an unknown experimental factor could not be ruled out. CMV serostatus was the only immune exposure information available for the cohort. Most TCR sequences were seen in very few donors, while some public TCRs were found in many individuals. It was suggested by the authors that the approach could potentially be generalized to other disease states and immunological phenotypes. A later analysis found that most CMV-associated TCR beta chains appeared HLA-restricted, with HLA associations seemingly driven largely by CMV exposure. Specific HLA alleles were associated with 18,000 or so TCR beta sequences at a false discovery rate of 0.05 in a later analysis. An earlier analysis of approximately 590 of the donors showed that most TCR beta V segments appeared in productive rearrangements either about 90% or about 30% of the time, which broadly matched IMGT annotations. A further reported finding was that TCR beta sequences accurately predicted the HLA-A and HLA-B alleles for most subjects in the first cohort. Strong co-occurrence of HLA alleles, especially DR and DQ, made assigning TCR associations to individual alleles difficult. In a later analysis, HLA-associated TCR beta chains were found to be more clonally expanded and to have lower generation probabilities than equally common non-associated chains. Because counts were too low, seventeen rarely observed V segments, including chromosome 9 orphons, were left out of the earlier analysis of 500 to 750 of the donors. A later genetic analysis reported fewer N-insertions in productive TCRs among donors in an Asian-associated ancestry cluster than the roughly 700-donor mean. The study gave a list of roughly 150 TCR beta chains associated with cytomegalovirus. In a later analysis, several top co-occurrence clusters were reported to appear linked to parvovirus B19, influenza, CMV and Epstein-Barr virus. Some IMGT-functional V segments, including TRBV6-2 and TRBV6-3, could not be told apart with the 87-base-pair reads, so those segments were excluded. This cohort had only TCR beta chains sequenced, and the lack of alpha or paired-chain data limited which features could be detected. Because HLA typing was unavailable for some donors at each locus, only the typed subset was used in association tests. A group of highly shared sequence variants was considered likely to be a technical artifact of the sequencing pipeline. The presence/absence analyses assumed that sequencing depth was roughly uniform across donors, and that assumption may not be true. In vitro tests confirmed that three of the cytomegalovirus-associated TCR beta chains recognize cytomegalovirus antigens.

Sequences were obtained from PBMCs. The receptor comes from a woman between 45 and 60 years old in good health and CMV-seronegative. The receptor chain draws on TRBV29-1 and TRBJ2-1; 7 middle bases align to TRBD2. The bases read TGCAGCGTTGAGGCTAGCGGAGACTACAATGAGCAGTTCTTC. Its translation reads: CSVEASGDYNEQFF.